These 15 T cell receptor beta chains came from one sample sequenced in a study of CD8 T cells in Susac syndrome. cDNA came from 0.5 to 1 ug RNA primed by random hexamers. TCRdb passed the immunoSEQ multiplex PCR reads through MiXCR, listing each CDR3 protein once. This sample has a few hundred thousand distinct CDR3 sequences, with 93% found just once. The sequenced sample consisted of CD4+ T cells from PBMCs. The receptors were sampled from a human donor with multiple sclerosis.

This chain joins TRBV20-1 and TRBJ2-5; D is undetermined. Germline V gives CDR1 DFQATT, CDR2 SNEGSKA (reference sequence). This CDR3 has 11 residues. Trimming removed 6 bases at V and 5 bases at J, with 10 bases between. In DNA form, the CDR3 reads TGCAGTGCCCCTTACGGCGAGACCCAGTACTTC. It yields the protein CSAPYGETQYF.

The chain combines TRBV29-1 with TRBJ1-4; D perhaps matches TRBD1 (5 bases). The CDR3 sequence is 13 residues long. The germline V and J ends were trimmed by 5 bases and 8 bases, with 15 bases remaining between them. Germline CDR1 is SQVTM and CDR2 is ANQGSEA. The CDR3 nucleotides read TGCAGCGTTATCGGGACCTTCGGAGAAAAACTGTTTTTT. This translates into CSVIGTFGEKLFF.

The chain carries TRBV4-1 and TRBJ2-3; D may be TRBD1 (5 bases). The ends were cut back, 0 bases at V and 4 bases at J, with 14 bases in the middle. CDR3 length: 16 amino acids. The germline gives CDR1 MGHRA, CDR2 YSYEKL. The CDR3 nucleotides read TGCGCCAGCAGCCAAGAGCATAGCAGGGTCGCAGATACGCAGTATTTT. As protein: CASSQEHSRVADTQYF.

CDR3: CASSQEGRLGLDTQYF. The CDR3 DNA reads TGCGCCAGCAGCCAAGAAGGGAGGCTAGGGTTAGATACGCAGTATTTT. The chain links TRBV4-1 to TRBJ2-3; D perhaps matches TRBD2 (6 bases). The CDR3 has 16 residues. Trimming removed 0 bases at V and 5 bases at J, with 15 bases between. Germline assignment: CDR1 MGHRA and CDR2 YSYEKL.

The V gene is TRBV7-3, the J gene TRBJ2-7; TRBD1 agrees at 7 bases. V dropped 4 bases and J dropped 3; count of bases not matched to a gene: 6. The V gene's germline CDR1 is SGHTA and CDR2 FQGTGA. The CDR3 contains 14 residues. The CDR3 DNA reads as TGTGCCAGCAGCTCGTCAGGGGGACACTACGAGCAGTACTTC. Amino acids: CASSSSGGHYEQYF.

The rearrangement joins TRBV20-1 to TRBJ2-1; TRBD1 matches 8 bases. CDR1 and CDR2 from the germline V gene are DFQATT and SNEGSKA (reference sequence). The CDR3 extends over 14 amino acids. The junction had 13 bases not matched to a gene; V was cut back by 6 bases and J by 9 bases. The CDR3 DNA reads as TGCAGTGCGGAACGACAGGGGATGGAGGGTGAGCAGTTCTTC. Amino acid sequence: CSAERQGMEGEQFF.

This chain uses TRBV25-1 with TRBJ2-7, with 7 bases aligning to TRBD2. J was trimmed by 3 bases and V by 5 bases; bases with no gene match: 4. Germline V lookup: CDR1 MGHDK, CDR2 SYGVNS. The CDR3 covers 13 residues. The CDR3 DNA reads TGTGCCAGCAGTAGGGACTATGTCTACGAGCAGTACTTC. It translates to CASSRDYVYEQYF.

The V gene is TRBV29-1, the J gene TRBJ2-2, with D tentatively TRBD2 (5 bases). The CDR3 has 13 amino acids. Germline CDR1 and CDR2: SQVTM and ANQGSEA. The germline V and J ends were trimmed by 4 bases and 7 bases, with 13 bases remaining between them. This chain's CDR3 is CSVVKKRNGELFF. In nucleotides, the CDR3 is TGCAGCGTTGTAAAGAAGCGGAACGGGGAGCTGTTTTTT.

This CDR3 reads CASSLTRQGGDGYTF. CDR3 bases: TGCGCCAGCAGCTTGACCCGACAGGGCGGAGATGGCTACACCTTC. The chain is built from TRBV5-1 and TRBJ1-2; 7 bases match TRBD1. The CDR3 has 15 residues. J gave up 6 bases and V 1 base, and 9 bases lay outside the gene matches. The V gene's germline CDR1 is SGHRS and CDR2 YFSETQ.

The V gene is TRBV4-1, the J gene TRBJ2-7; TRBD2 matches 8 bases. Germline V lookup: CDR1 MGHRA, CDR2 YSYEKL. Trimming took 2 bases from V and 7 from J; bases not matched to a gene: 16. The CDR3 loop spans 17 amino acids. CDR3 nucleotides: TGCGCCAGCAGCCAACAAAGGAGGTTAGCGGGACCGGGAGAGCAGTACGTC. It encodes CASSQQRRLAGPGEQYV.

In this sample, this clonotype turned up a few times. This chain connects TRBV7-2 to TRBJ2-1; D is ambiguous. This CDR3 region has 13 residues. V was shortened by 2 bases and J by 6 bases, with 8 bases between the two germline ends. The germline gives CDR1 SGHTA, CDR2 FQGNSA. The CDR3 sequence is CASSLPGFNEQFF. DNA for the CDR3: TGTGCCAGCAGCTTACCGGGCTTCAATGAGCAGTTCTTC.

The rearrangement joins TRBV4-2 to TRBJ1-2; TRBD1 is a possible D gene (6 bases). V lost 0 bases and J lost 7, with 6 bases in between. Germline V gene sequence: CDR1 LGHNA, CDR2 YNFKEQ. The CDR3 is 12 amino acids. The CDR3 protein is CASSQDRGGYTF. The CDR3 DNA reads TGTGCCAGCAGCCAAGACAGGGGTGGCTACACCTTC.

The chain is built from TRBV12-3 or TRBV12-4 and TRBJ1-1, with unresolved D. The CDR3 runs to 16 residues. V was pared by 2 bases and J by 3 bases, with 16 bases between. CDR3 coding DNA: TGTGCCAGCAGTTTACGAGGGATCAGCGGACACACTGAAGCTTTCTTT. Translating it yields CASSLRGISGHTEAFF.

To note about this clonotype: The DNA is left out, because the CDR3 cannot be placed on it with certainty; the CDR3 is given as TCRdb lists it. Here the CDR3 reads CATDGPQSPGSCFF. The chain carries TRBV24-1 and TRBJ2-2. Inclusive of both ends, the CDR3 amounts to 14 amino acids. Per the germline V gene, CDR1 is KGHDR and CDR2 is SFDVKD.

The rearrangement links TRBV7-2 to TRBJ2-4; D is ambiguous. In germline, CDR1 is SGHTA, CDR2 FQGNSA. The CDR3 runs 13 residues. Trimming took 0 bases from V and 5 from J, leaving 5 bases between them. The CDR3 DNA is TGTGCCAGCAGCTTAGCGGGTCAAAACATTCAGTACTTC. This translates into CASSLAGQNIQYF.